This T cell receptor beta chain came from a study of beta chain features in type 1 diabetes. Study information: Comparable age, gender and cell yields were observed in patients relative to healthy donors.

CDR1 and CDR2 from the germline V gene are LGHNA and YSLEER. The CDR3 is 14 residues long. Trimming removed 0 bases from V and 4 bases from J, with 9 bases in between. This clone was counted only a few times. The antigen is not known. Of the isolated RNA, all was reverse transcribed, and so the sequenced material was expressed TCRB transcripts. The assay was immunoSEQ multiplex PCR, and TCRdb's table has in-frame clones only and misses some. The sample shows roughly 300,000 clones, roughly 9% of them seen only once. Regarding the study as a whole: The naive, central memory and Treg TCRB repertoires looked more alike in patients than they did in healthy donors. For Type 1 diabetes patients, all four CD4+ subsets carried TCRB CDR3s that were moderately but significantly shorter. Patients and controls would share equally any PCR tilt toward shorter templates.

It was one heparinised blood draw, averaging approximately 100 mL, that each donor gave. Sequences were obtained from central memory CD4+ T cells from blood. This TCR was sampled from a man younger than 40 with type 1 diabetes. This chain joins TRBV4-3 and TRBJ1-2; D is unclear. CDR3 nucleotide sequence: TGCGCCAGCAGCCAAGAGCCCGGGGTCTATGGCTACACCTTC. Protein sequence: CASSQEPGVYGYTF.